This T cell receptor (beta chain) was documented in a study of blood T cell repertoires in COVID-19. Study summary: COVID-19 samples collected from the United States, Italy and Spain covered acute and convalescent phases. From T cells, B-cell-depleted T cells, or PBMCs came the material, which was cDNA or gDNA.

This clone was found once. As processed by the authors: Using reference gene primer amplification, nucleated cell counts were estimated. Profiled with immunoSEQ multiplex PCR; TCRdb holds only in-frame clones, not every one. The D gene and trimming were derived from the DNA, and the V and J assignments and clone size from that table. Of a few hundred thousand clones listed, approximately 83% are singletons. The CDR3 is made up of 14 amino acids. J was trimmed by 4 bases and V by 5 bases; bases with no gene match: 9. CDR1 is SGHRS and CDR2 is YFSETQ in the germline V gene. The V gene is TRBV5-1, the J gene TRBJ2-7; TRBD1 matches 7 bases. The clonotype was recovered from a man under 40 who had recovered from COVID-19. Sequences were obtained from peripheral blood. This chain's CDR3 is CASRTGTAPYEQYF. Written as DNA, the CDR3 is TGCGCCAGCAGGACCGGGACAGCACCATACGAGCAGTACTTC.